What follows are 24 T cell receptor beta chains derived from one specimen sequenced in a study of cytomegalovirus exposure and HLA in healthy donors (TCRdb year 2017). To prepare the library, the immunoSEQ multiplex PCR assay was applied. A mixture of 60 forward primers for TCR Vbeta segments and 13 reverse primers for TCR Jbeta segments was used in the multiplex PCR. TCRdb retrieved this table from immuneACCESS and kept in-frame rearrangements only. Not all clones are present; in checked studies, unresolved V genes account for under half, and no reason is known for the remainder. The sample profile shows some 180,000 clones; 65% to 85% of them were found once. Nearly 3% of the sample comes from the top ten. The sequenced sample was PBMCs. Receptors were obtained from a woman aged 25 to 39 in good health and CMV-seronegative.

In DNA, the CDR3 is TGTGCCATCACGCGGACTAGCGGGGGCCCCAGGGATACGCAGTATTTT. The encoded protein is CAITRTSGGPRDTQYF. The rearrangement links TRBV10-3 to TRBJ2-3, with 13 bases matching TRBD2. V shed 7 bases and J 6 bases; nucleotides not matched to a gene: 10. The CDR3 contains 16 residues. The germline gives CDR1 ENHRY, CDR2 SYGVKD.

The V call is TRBV2, the J call TRBJ2-2; 7 bases fit TRBD1. Trimming at V came to 5 bases and at J to 2 bases, leaving 8 bases not matched to a gene. Looked up from germline, CDR1 is SNHLY and CDR2 is FYNNEI. The CDR3 runs 16 residues. The CDR3 sequence is CASSKLQGINTGELFF. CDR3 sequence (DNA): TGTGCCAGCAGTAAGCTACAGGGGATTAACACCGGGGAGCTGTTTTTT.

A note on this clone: This CDR3 is also generated by other DNA sequences in the sample. The chain uses TRBV27 and TRBJ1-5; D is possibly TRBD1 (6 bases). The CDR3 has 14 amino acids. CDR1 and CDR2 from the germline V gene are MNHEY and SMNVEV (reference sequence). V was trimmed by 3 bases and J by 2 bases, leaving 8 bases between them. The CDR3 loop reads CASSLTGGNQPQHF. CDR3 nucleotide sequence: TGTGCCAGCAGTTTGACAGGAGGCAATCAGCCCCAGCATTTT.

The CDR3 DNA reads TGTGCCATCAGTGAGTCACAGGGGAAGTCCTACGAGCAGTACTTC. It is translated as CAISESQGKSYEQYF. The V call is TRBV10-3, the J call TRBJ2-7, with 7 bases fitting TRBD1. The CDR3 is 15 amino acids. The J segment lost 1 base and the V segment lost 0 bases, leaving 3 bases of the junction unmatched. Germline CDR1 is ENHRY and CDR2 is SYGVKD.

J is TRBJ1-5 and V is TRBV27; D gene uncertain. The germline V gene has CDR1 MNHEY and CDR2 SMNVEV (reference sequence). Trimming shortened V by 7 bases and J by 0 bases, and 13 bases separated the two germline ends. This CDR3 comprises 15 residues. The CDR3 region has the DNA TGTGCCAGCACGTCGCTACTAGCTAGCAATCAGCCCCAGCATTTT. Protein sequence: CASTSLLASNQPQHF.

The V call is TRBV19, the J call TRBJ2-3; D uncertain. This CDR3 region has 14 residues. V shed 3 bases and J shed 4 bases, with 11 bases lying between them. Germline V CDR1 and CDR2: LNHDA, SQIVND (reference sequence). In nucleotides, the CDR3 is TGTGCCAGTAGTATGGGCGTTTGGGCAGATACGCAGTATTTT. Its translation is CASSMGVWADTQYF.

This clone was observed a handful of times. V is TRBV5-6 and J is TRBJ2-7; weak D call: TRBD1 (6 bases). This CDR3 region has 14 residues. Germline V CDR1 and CDR2: SGHDT, YYEEEE. V was pared by 0 bases and J by 4 bases, with 11 bases between. For the CDR3, the DNA is TGTGCCAGCAGCTTGGGGACAGACGTATACGAGCAGTACTTC. Translating it yields CASSLGTDVYEQYF.

This clone was counted only a few times. V is TRBV6-5 and J is TRBJ1-1; D is perhaps TRBD1 (5 bases). The CDR3 loop spans 13 amino acids. The V gene's germline CDR1 is MNHEY and CDR2 SVGAGI. Trimming removed 6 bases from V and 1 base from J, with 9 bases in between. The CDR3 sequence: CASRDTGNTEAFF. CDR3 DNA: TGTGCCAGCAGGGACACAGGGAACACTGAAGCTTTCTTT.

The rearrangement joins TRBV2 to TRBJ1-2; maybe TRBD1 (5 bases). The CDR3 runs to 14 residues. Germline loops: CDR1 SNHLY, CDR2 FYNNEI. V was trimmed by 6 bases and J by 0 bases, leaving 11 bases between them. CDR3: CASSSRVANYGYTF. For the CDR3, the DNA is TGTGCCAGCAGCTCCAGGGTAGCTAACTATGGCTACACCTTC.

This clone was recorded only once. This chain uses TRBV5-4 with TRBJ2-1; no reliable D call. This CDR3 comprises 14 residues. The V end lost 0 bases, the J end lost 5 bases, and 9 bases lay between the germline ends. Germline assignment: CDR1 SGHNT and CDR2 YYREEE (reference sequence). The CDR3 loop is CASSLGAGNNEQFF. The CDR3 DNA is TGTGCCAGCAGCTTGGGGGCCGGAAACAATGAGCAGTTCTTC.

The genes are TRBV5-1 and TRBJ2-2; D gene unclear. This CDR3 has 14 amino acids. V gave up 7 bases and J gave up 0 bases, with 10 bases separating them. CDR1 is SGHRS, CDR2 YFSETQ, per germline. This CDR3 reads CASRDTTNTGELFF. In DNA form, the CDR3 reads TGCGCCAGCCGTGATACTACGAACACCGGGGAGCTGTTTTTT.

The chain links TRBV5-6 to TRBJ2-2; D might be TRBD1 (5 bases). Trimming stripped 4 bases from V and 1 base from J, with 11 bases between. CDR1 and CDR2 (germline): SGHDT, YYEEEE. This CDR3 is 15 amino acids long. The CDR3 region has the DNA TGTGCCAGCAGCCCCGACAGCTGGAACACCGGGGAGCTGTTTTTT. This gives the protein CASSPDSWNTGELFF.

As DNA, the CDR3 is TGTGCCAGCAGCTTACGAGGAGGGACAGGGGTGCTCGAAAAACTGTTTTTT. Protein product: CASSLRGGTGVLEKLFF. The chain employs TRBV7-6 and TRBJ1-4, with TRBD1 matching 10 bases. Germline CDR1 and CDR2: SGHVS and FNYEAQ. The CDR3 runs to 17 residues. Trimming cost V 2 bases and J 8 bases; bases outside gene matches: 11.

Remarks on this clone: The junction shows a germline mismatch at one end, possibly a read error. The DNA of the CDR3 is TGTGCCAGCAGCATTCAGGACAGGGTCTACCCTCGGGTTGGCTACCCCTTC. It specifies CASSIQDRVYPRVGYPF. V usage is TRBV9 and J usage is TRBJ1-2; TRBD1 matches at 8 bases. This CDR3 has 17 amino acids. Germline CDR1 and CDR2: SGDLS and YYNGEE.

V and J are TRBV7-9 and TRBJ2-3; 9 nucleotides agree with TRBD1. The ends lost 1 base at V and 6 bases at J; junction bases unmatched: 8. The CDR3 runs 16 residues. Looked up from germline, CDR1 is SEHNR and CDR2 is FQNEAQ (reference sequence). CDR3 DNA: TGTGCCAGCAGCTTAGGAACAGGGGGCAAAATGGATACGCAGTATTTT. Amino acids: CASSLGTGGKMDTQYF. The whole variable domain, remainder taken from reference TRBV7-9 and TRBJ2-3, is DTGVSQNPRHKITKRGQNVTFRCDPISEHNRLYWYRQTLGQGPEFLTYFQNEAQLEKSRLLSDRFSAERPKGSFSTLEIQRTEQGDSAMYLCASSLGTGGKMDTQYFGPGTRLTVL.

This clone has a single count. The rearrangement uses TRBV2 and TRBJ2-1; no reliable D call. V shed 2 bases and J shed 9 bases, with 8 bases lying between them. Per germline, CDR1 SNHLY and CDR2 FYNNEI. CDR3 size: 12 residues. CDR3 protein: CASSEIAGEQFF. CDR3 in DNA: TGTGCCAGCAGTGAAATTGCAGGTGAGCAGTTCTTC.

V usage is TRBV2 and J usage is TRBJ2-7, with 8 bases identical to TRBD2. J lost 2 bases, V lost 3 bases, and 6 bases had no gene match. In germline, CDR1 is SNHLY, CDR2 FYNNEI. This CDR3 has 15 residues. The chain's CDR3 is CASSEASGPPYEQYF. The CDR3 DNA is TGTGCCAGCAGTGAGGCTAGCGGGCCGCCCTACGAGCAGTACTTC.

The chain employs TRBV7-9 and TRBJ2-3; TRBD1 is a possible D gene (5 bases). Germline V gene lookup returns CDR1 SEHNR and CDR2 FQNEAQ (reference sequence). The length of the CDR3 is 15 residues. V was clipped by 2 bases and J by 0 bases, with 9 bases between them. For the CDR3, the DNA is TGTGCCAGCAGCTTATTAAGGGGCAGCACAGATACGCAGTATTTT. It codes for CASSLLRGSTDTQYF.

This chain connects TRBV10-2 to TRBJ2-3, with D possibly being TRBD2 (6 bases). CDR3 length: 14 residues. Per germline, CDR1 WSHSY and CDR2 SAAADI. Trimming removed 2 bases from V and 10 bases from J, with 16 bases in between. The CDR3: CASSEGGGSGPQYF. CDR3 sequence (DNA): TGCGCCAGCAGTGAGGGGGGAGGTAGCGGTCCGCAGTATTTT.

Concerning this clone: Other DNA sequences in this sample translate to the same CDR3. The genes are TRBV5-5 and TRBJ1-5; D possibly corresponds to TRBD1 (5 bases). The CDR3 has 14 residues. Germline V gives CDR1 SGHKS, CDR2 YYEKEE (reference sequence). Trimming left V 0 bases short and J 5 bases short, with 9 bases between. The CDR3 DNA is TGTGCCAGCAGCTTGGTTGGGGGGGATCAGCCCCAGCATTTT. It specifies CASSLVGGDQPQHF.

The chain uses TRBV15 and TRBJ2-3; possibly TRBD1 for D (6 bases). The CDR3 totals 15 residues. V was shortened by 0 bases and J by 2 bases, with 9 bases between the two germline ends. CDR1 and CDR2 (germline): LNHNV, YYDKDF (reference sequence). CDR3 amino acids: CATSREGAHTDTQYF. As DNA, the CDR3 is TGTGCCACCAGCAGAGAGGGGGCCCACACAGATACGCAGTATTTT.

Only a few counts were recorded for this clone. The V call is TRBV6-6, the J call TRBJ1-5; D unclear. Germline values: CDR1 MNHNY, CDR2 SVGAGI (reference sequence). The CDR3 runs 14 residues. The ends were cut back, 4 bases at V and 2 bases at J, with 9 bases in the middle. The CDR3 nucleotides are TGTGCCAGCAGTTCGGGAGGAGGCAATCAGCCCCAGCATTTT. This gives the protein CASSSGGGNQPQHF.

This clone was seen just once. V gene TRBV12-5 combines with J gene TRBJ1-1, with 10 bases matching TRBD1. From germline, CDR1 is LGHNT and CDR2 FRNRAP. J was trimmed by 1 base and V by 1 base; bases with no gene match: 9. The CDR3 runs 18 residues. CDR3 nucleotide sequence: TGTGCTAGTGGTTTGGCCCCCGGGACAGGGGCGCGGAACACTGAAGCTTTCTTT. As protein: CASGLAPGTGARNTEAFF.

DNA for the CDR3: TGCGCCAGCAGCTTACAAGATGCAGGAAACACCATATATTTT. The encoded protein is CASSLQDAGNTIYF. The rearrangement joins TRBV5-1 to TRBJ1-3; D gene uncertain. Looked up from germline, CDR1 is SGHRS and CDR2 is YFSETQ. V was trimmed by 2 bases and J by 4 bases, leaving 10 bases between them. The CDR3 extends over 14 amino acids.